This TCR beta chain emerged from a study of cytomegalovirus exposure and HLA in healthy donors. Amplification used 60 Vbeta primers and 13 Jbeta primers. Assay used: immunoSEQ multiplex PCR; TCRdb lists only in-frame clones, some missing. The sample consists of about 120,000 clones, approximately 80% of them appearing once. In its sample, this clone was seen a few times. The sample consisted of PBMCs. This TCR came from a man aged 35-49 years in good health and CMV-seropositive.

The CDR3 reads CSAPGGYEQYF. The CDR3 region has the DNA TGCAGTGCTCCGGGGGGCTACGAGCAGTACTTC. This chain links TRBV20-1 with TRBJ2-7; TRBD2 matches at 7 bases. Germline V gene data show CDR1 as DFQATT and CDR2 as SNEGSKA (reference sequence). V dropped 5 bases and J dropped 3; count of bases not matched to a gene: 1. There are 11 residues in the CDR3.